This record covers a single T cell receptor beta chain. Its specificity is unknown. The sample is drawn from a study of Ad26.COV2.S vaccination and SARS-CoV-2 variants. Study-level information: Into the muscle, Ad26.COV2.S was dosed once or twice, 56 days apart.

Treatment denoted: over 15 received Ad26.COV2.S at low or high dose, single or two shots; roughly five received placebo; per-sample allocation not given. Collection of the samples took place on day 63 after the first injection of vaccine or placebo. A Boston donor was an adult aged 18-55 years. Vaccine was an Ad26 vector expressing Wuhan-strain SARS-CoV-2 spike. Germline values: CDR1 KGHSH, CDR2 LQKENI. V was pared by 4 bases and J by 7 bases, with 8 bases between. The CDR3 covers 11 residues. Findings and limits, study-wide: Non-spike TCR breadth did not differ much between vaccine and placebo recipients.

Method: immunoSEQ multiplex PCR; TCRdb's copy keeps in-frame clones and lacks some. Of 350,000 to 500,000 clones in the sample, less than 95% were seen once. The origin of this receptor is a person between 18 and 65 years old who received the Ad26.COV2.S COVID-19 vaccine or a placebo. This chain joins TRBV18 and TRBJ2-7; D might be TRBD1 or TRBD2, each matching 5 bases. This sample comprised peripheral blood, obtained in a trial of Ad26.COV2.S vaccine versus placebo. The CDR3, as DNA: TGTGCCAGCTCACTGGGGGAGGAGCAGTACTTC. This sequence encodes CASSLGEEQYF.